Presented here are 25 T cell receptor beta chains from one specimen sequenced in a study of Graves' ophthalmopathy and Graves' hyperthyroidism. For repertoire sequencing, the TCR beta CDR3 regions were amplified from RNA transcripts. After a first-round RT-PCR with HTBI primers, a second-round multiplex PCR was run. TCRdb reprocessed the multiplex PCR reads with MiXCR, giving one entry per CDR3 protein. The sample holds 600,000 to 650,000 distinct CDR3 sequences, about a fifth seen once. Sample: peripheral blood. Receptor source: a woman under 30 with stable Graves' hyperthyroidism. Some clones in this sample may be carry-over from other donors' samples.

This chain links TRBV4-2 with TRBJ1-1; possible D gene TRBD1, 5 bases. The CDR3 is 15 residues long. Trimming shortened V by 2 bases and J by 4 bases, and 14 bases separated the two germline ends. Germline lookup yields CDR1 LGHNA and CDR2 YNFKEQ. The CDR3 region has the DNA TGTGCCAGCAGCCAACTCAGGGTAGAGAGCACTGAAGCTTTCTTT. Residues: CASSQLRVESTEAFF.

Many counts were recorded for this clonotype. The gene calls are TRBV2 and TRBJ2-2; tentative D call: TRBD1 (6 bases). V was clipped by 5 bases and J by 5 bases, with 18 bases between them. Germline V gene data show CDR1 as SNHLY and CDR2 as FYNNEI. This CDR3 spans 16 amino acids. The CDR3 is CASSPPRTVLTGELFF. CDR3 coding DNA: TGTGCCAGCAGTCCTCCCCGGACAGTTTTAACCGGGGAGCTGTTTTTT.

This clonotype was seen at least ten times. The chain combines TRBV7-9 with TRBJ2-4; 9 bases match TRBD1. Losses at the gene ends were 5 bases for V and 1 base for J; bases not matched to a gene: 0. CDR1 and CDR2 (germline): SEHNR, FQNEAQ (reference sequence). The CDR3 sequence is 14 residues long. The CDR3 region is CASSGQGAKNIQYF. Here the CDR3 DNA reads TGTGCCAGCAGCGGACAGGGGGCCAAAAACATTCAGTACTTC.

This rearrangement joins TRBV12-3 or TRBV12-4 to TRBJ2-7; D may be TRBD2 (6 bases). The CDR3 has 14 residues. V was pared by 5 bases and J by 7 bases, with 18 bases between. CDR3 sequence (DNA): TGTGCCAGCAGTGTACGGGGGACGGCCGCGGAGCAGTACTTC. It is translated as CASSVRGTAAEQYF.

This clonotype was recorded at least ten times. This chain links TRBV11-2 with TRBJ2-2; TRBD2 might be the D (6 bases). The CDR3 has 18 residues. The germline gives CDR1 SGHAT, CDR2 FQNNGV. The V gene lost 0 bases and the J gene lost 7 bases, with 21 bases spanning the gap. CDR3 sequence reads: CASSLDKFGRRERGELFF. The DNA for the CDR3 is TGTGCCAGCAGCTTAGATAAGTTTGGCAGGAGGGAACGCGGGGAGCTGTTTTTT.

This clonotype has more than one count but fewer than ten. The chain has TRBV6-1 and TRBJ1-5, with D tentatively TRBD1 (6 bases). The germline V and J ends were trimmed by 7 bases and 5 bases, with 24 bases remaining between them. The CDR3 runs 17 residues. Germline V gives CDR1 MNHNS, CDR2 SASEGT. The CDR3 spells CASIVLDRYPDYQPQHF. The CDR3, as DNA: TGTGCCAGCATAGTTTTGGACAGATACCCCGATTATCAGCCCCAGCATTTT.

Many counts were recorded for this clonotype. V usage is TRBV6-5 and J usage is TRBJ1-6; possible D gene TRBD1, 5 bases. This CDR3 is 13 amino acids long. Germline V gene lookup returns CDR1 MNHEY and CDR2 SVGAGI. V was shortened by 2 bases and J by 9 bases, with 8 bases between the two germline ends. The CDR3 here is CASSYDSSSPLHF. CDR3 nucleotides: TGTGCCAGCAGTTACGACAGTAGTTCACCCCTCCACTTT.

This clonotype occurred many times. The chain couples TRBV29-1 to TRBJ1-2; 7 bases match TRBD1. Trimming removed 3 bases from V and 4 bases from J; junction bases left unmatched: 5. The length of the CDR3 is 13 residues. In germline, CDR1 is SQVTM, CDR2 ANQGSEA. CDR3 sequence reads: CSVDTGATYGYTF. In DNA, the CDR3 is TGCAGCGTTGACACAGGGGCCACCTATGGCTACACCTTC. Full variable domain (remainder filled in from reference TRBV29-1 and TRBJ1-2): SAVISQKPSRDICQRGTSLTIQCQVDSQVTMMFWYRQQPGQSLTLIATANQGSEATYESGFVIDKFPISRPNLTFSTLTVSNMSPEDSSIYLCSVDTGATYGYTFGSGTRLTVV.

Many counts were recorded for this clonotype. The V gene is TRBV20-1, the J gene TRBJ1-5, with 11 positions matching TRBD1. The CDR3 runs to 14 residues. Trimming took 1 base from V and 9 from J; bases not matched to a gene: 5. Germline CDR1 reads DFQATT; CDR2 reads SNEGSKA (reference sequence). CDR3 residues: CSARVPGQGGPQHF. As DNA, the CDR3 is TGCAGTGCTAGAGTGCCGGGACAGGGGGGGCCCCAGCATTTT.

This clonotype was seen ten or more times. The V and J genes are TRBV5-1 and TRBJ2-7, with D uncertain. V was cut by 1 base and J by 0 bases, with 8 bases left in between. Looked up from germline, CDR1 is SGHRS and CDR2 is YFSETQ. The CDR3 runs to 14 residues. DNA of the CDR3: TGCGCCAGCAGCTTGATGATCCGCTCCTACGAGCAGTACTTC. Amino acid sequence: CASSLMIRSYEQYF. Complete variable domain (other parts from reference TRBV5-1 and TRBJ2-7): KAGVTQTPRYLIKTRGQQVTLSCSPISGHRSVSWYQQTPGQGLQFLFEYFSETQRNKGNFPGRFSGRQFSNSRSEMNVSTLELGDSALYLCASSLMIRSYEQYFGPGTRLTVT.

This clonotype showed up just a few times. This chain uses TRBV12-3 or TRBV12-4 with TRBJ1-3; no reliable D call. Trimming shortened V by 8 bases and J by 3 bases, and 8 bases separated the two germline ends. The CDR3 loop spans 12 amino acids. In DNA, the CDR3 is TGTGCCAGCTTGTTGCTTGGAAACACCATATATTTT. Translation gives CASLLLGNTIYF.

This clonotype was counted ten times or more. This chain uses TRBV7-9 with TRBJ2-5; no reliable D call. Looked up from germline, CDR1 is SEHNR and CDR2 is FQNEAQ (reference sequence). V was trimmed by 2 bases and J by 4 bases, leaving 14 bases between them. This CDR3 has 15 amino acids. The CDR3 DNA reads TGTGCCAGCAGCTTACTGATGACCGGTCCAGAGACCCAGTACTTC. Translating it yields CASSLLMTGPETQYF. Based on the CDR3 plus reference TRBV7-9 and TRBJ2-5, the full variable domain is DTGVSQNPRHKITKRGQNVTFRCDPISEHNRLYWYRQTLGQGPEFLTYFQNEAQLEKSRLLSDRFSAERPKGSFSTLEIQRTEQGDSAMYLCASSLLMTGPETQYFGPGTRLLVL.

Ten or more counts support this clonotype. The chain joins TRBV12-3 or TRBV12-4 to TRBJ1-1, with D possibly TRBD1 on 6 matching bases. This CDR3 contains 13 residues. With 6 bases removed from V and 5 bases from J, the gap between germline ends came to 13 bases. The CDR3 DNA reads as TGTGCCAGCAGCTCCCTAGGGACAACTGAAGCTTTCTTT. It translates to CASSSLGTTEAFF.

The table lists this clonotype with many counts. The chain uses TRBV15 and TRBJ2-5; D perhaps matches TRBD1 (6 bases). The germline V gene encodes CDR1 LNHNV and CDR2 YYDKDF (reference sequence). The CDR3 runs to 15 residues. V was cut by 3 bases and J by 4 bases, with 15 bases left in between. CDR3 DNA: TGTGCCACCAGCAGGGACCGGACAGCCGGAGAGACCCAGTACTTC. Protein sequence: CATSRDRTAGETQYF. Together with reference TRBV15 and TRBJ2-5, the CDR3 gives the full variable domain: DAMVIQNPRYQVTQFGKPVTLSCSQTLNHNVMYWYQQKSSQAPKLLFHYYDKDFNNEADTPDNFQSRRPNTSFCFLDIRSPGLGDTAMYLCATSRDRTAGETQYFGPGTRLLVL.

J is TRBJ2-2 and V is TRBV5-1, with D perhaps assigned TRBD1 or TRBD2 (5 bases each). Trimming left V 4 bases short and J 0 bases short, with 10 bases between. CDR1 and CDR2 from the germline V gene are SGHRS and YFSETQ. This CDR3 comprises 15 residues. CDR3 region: CASSRDGPNTGELFF. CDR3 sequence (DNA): TGCGCCAGCAGCCGGGACGGACCGAACACCGGGGAGCTGTTTTTT.

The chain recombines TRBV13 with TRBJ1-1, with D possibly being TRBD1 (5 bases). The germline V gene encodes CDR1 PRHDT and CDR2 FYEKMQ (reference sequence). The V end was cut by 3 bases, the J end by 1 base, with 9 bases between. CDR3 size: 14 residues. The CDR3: CASSFAGKNTEAFF. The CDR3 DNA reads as TGTGCCAGCAGCTTTGCAGGGAAGAACACTGAAGCTTTCTTT.

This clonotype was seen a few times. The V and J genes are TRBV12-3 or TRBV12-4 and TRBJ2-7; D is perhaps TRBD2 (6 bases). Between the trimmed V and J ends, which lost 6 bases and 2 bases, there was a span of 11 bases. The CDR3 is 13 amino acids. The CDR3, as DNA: TGTGCCAGCAGGTGGGGGGAGGCCTACGAGCAGTACTTC. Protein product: CASRWGEAYEQYF.

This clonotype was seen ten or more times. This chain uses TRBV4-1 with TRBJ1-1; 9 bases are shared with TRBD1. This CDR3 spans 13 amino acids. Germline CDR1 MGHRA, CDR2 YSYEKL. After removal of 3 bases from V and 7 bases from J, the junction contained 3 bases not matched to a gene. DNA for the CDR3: TGCGCCAGCAGCCACTGGGACAGGGTTGAAGCTTTCTTT. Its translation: CASSHWDRVEAFF.

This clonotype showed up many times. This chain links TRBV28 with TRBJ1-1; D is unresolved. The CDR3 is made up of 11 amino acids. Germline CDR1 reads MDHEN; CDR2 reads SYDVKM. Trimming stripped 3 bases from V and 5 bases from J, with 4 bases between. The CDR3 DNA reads TGTGCCAGCAGTTTTCCGACTGAAGCTTTCTTT. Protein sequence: CASSFPTEAFF. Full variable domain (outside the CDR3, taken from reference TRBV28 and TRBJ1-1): DVKVTQSSRYLVKRTGEKVFLECVQDMDHENMFWYRQDPGLGLRLIYFSYDVKMKEKGDIPEGYSVSREKKERFSLILESASTNQTSMYLCASSFPTEAFFGQGTRLTVV.

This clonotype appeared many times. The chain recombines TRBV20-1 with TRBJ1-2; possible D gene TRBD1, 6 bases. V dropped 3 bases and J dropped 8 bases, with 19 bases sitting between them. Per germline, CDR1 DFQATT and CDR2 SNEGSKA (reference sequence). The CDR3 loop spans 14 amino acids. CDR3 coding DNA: TGCAGTGCTAGGGCCCCTGGGGGGCCGGGGGGCTACACCTTC. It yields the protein CSARAPGGPGGYTF.

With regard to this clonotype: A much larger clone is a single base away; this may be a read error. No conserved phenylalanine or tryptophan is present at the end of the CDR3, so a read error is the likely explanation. CDR3 region: CASSSSVNTEAFY. As DNA, the CDR3 is TGTGCCAGCAGCTCCAGTGTGAACACTGAAGCTTTCTAT. The chain combines TRBV11-2 with TRBJ1-1, with no clear D. The ends were cut back, 4 bases at V and 0 bases at J, with 6 bases in the middle. Germline values: CDR1 SGHAT, CDR2 FQNNGV. The CDR3 spans 13 residues.

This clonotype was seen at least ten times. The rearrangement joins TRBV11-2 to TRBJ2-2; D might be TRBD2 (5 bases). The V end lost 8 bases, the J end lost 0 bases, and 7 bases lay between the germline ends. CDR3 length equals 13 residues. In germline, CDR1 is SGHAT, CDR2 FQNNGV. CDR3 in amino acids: CASSGTNTGELFF. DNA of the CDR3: TGTGCCAGCTCGGGGACGAACACCGGGGAGCTGTTTTTT.

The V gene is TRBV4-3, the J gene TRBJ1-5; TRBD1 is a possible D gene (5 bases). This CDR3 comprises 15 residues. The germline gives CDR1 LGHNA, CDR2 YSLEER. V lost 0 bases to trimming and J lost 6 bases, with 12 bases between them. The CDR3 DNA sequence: TGCGCCAGCAGCCAAGATTGGCAGGGAAGTCAGCCCCAGCATTTT. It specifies CASSQDWQGSQPQHF.

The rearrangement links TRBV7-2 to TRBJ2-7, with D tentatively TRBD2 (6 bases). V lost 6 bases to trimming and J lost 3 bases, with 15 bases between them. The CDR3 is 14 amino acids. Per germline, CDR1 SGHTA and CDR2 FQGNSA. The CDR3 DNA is TGTGCCAGCAGGGCGGAGGGGTCGGGCTACGAGCAGTACTTC. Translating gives CASRAEGSGYEQYF.

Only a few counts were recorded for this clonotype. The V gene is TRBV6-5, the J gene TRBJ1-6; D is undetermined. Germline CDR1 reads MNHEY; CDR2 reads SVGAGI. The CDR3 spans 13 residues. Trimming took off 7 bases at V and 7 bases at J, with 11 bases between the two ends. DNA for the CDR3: TGTGCCAGCAAGATAGGTAGCAATTCACCCCTCCACTTT. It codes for CASKIGSNSPLHF.